This T cell receptor (beta chain) was sequenced in a study of cytomegalovirus exposure and HLA in healthy donors. General study findings and limits: Some V segments, TRBV6-2 and TRBV6-3 among them, were indistinguishable and were therefore excluded.

CDR3 length: 11 residues. The germline V and J ends were trimmed by 7 bases and 8 bases, with 11 bases remaining between them. Germline CDR1 is MNHEY and CDR2 is SVGAGI. PCR employed 60 Vbeta and 13 Jbeta primers. TCRdb's table, derived via immunoSEQ multiplex PCR, lists solely in-frame clones and lacks some. The listing contains 55,000 to 65,000 clones. In regard to this clone: Its antigen remains unknown.

The sequenced material came from PBMCs. The rearrangement links TRBV6-5 to TRBJ1-1; D not certain. This receptor was taken from a woman younger than 35 in good health and CMV-seronegative. CDR3 region: CASNTGREAFF. DNA for the CDR3: TGTGCCAGCAACACTGGGAGGGAAGCTTTCTTT.